The next 28 T cell receptor beta chains were all read from a single sample in a study of regulatory T cells in long-lasting Graves disease. Building the TCR beta libraries relied on iRepertoire HTBI primers, and CDR3 regions underwent Arm-PCR. TCRdb reprocessed the multiplex PCR reads with MiXCR, giving one entry per CDR3 protein. This table has some 450,000 distinct CDR3 sequences, less than 20% appearing once. Described time point: newly diagnosed GD, antithyroid drugs for less than 3 months. The TCR library was made from RNA extracted from PBMCs. The same sample was also studied in work on T cells in Graves' hyperthyroidism and ophthalmopathy.

The sample was peripheral blood mononuclear cells (PBMCs), taken at new diagnosis, from a patient treated with antithyroid drugs. All receptors derive from a woman between 25 and 40 years old with Graves disease.

This clonotype was observed many times. The gene calls are TRBV27 and TRBJ2-7; no clear D. The CDR3 runs to 15 residues. V shed 6 bases and J shed 3 bases, with 18 bases lying between them. Looked up from germline, CDR1 is MNHEY and CDR2 is SMNVEV (reference sequence). This CDR3 reads CASRTRTPSYYEQYF. The CDR3 DNA sequence: TGTGCCAGCAGGACCCGAACCCCCTCTTACTACGAGCAGTACTTC.

This clonotype appeared a few times. The rearrangement joins TRBV29-1 to TRBJ2-1; 10 bases fit TRBD2. CDR1 and CDR2 (germline): SQVTM, ANQGSEA. The CDR3 is made up of 15 amino acids. The V and J ends lost 6 bases and 2 bases, in that order; junction bases with no gene match: 7. The DNA for the CDR3 is TGCAGCGTCTTAAGCGGGAGGGCCCCCTACAATGAGCAGTTCTTC. Protein sequence: CSVLSGRAPYNEQFF.

The rearrangement uses TRBV5-1 and TRBJ2-1, with 13 bases fitting TRBD2. Germline V gives CDR1 SGHRS, CDR2 YFSETQ. This CDR3 is 16 amino acids long. V shed 4 bases, J shed 7 bases, and the junction held 8 bases outside the gene matches. The CDR3 coding sequence is TGCGCCAGCAGCCTGTCCGGGACTAGCGGGATAAATGAGCAGTTCTTC. Translated, it gives CASSLSGTSGINEQFF.

Ten or more counts support this clonotype. The chain carries TRBV25-1 and TRBJ2-6; 8 positions agree with TRBD1. This CDR3 contains 18 residues. Germline trimming cut 1 base from V and 0 bases from J; bases unmatched to any gene: 5. The germline V gene encodes CDR1 MGHDK and CDR2 SYGVNS. CDR3 bases: TGTGCCAGCAGTGAATTGGACAGGGCGAGCTCTGGGGCCAACGTCCTGACTTTC. Protein sequence: CASSELDRASSGANVLTF.

V and J are TRBV28 and TRBJ2-1; D is undetermined. The germline gives CDR1 MDHEN, CDR2 SYDVKM. The CDR3 covers 13 residues. Trimming removed 6 bases from V and 0 bases from J, with 6 bases in between. This chain's CDR3 is CASSTISYNEQFF. The CDR3 nucleotides read TGTGCCAGCAGCACGATCTCCTACAATGAGCAGTTCTTC.

In this sample, this clonotype turned up many times. At one end, the junction sequence differs from germline, possibly due to a read error. The chain carries TRBV7-7 and TRBJ1-3; possibly TRBD1 for D (5 bases). Germline CDR1 is SSHAT and CDR2 is FNYEAQ (reference sequence). CDR3 length: 14 residues. CDR3 region: CASSPTTAGNTIYF. CDR3 bases: TGTGCTAGCAGCCCTACGACAGCTGGAAACACCATATATTTT.

This chain uses TRBV19 with TRBJ1-3; no reliable D call. The germline V gene encodes CDR1 LNHDA and CDR2 SQIVND (reference sequence). The CDR3 consists of 12 residues. V was cut by 5 bases and J by 3 bases, with 5 bases left in between. The CDR3 reads CASSVLGNTIYF. The DNA for the CDR3 is TGTGCCAGTAGTGTCCTTGGAAACACCATATATTTT. The whole variable domain, filled in from reference TRBV19 and TRBJ1-3, reads DGGITQSPKYLFRKEGQNVTLSCEQNLNHDAMYWYRQDPGQGLRLIYYSQIVNDFQKGDIAEGYSVSREKKESFPLTVTSAQKNPTAFYLCASSVLGNTIYFGEGSWLTVV.

This clonotype has at least ten counts. This chain links TRBV7-9 with TRBJ1-1; no clear D. This CDR3 has 15 residues. Trimming took 3 bases from V and 2 from J, leaving 13 bases between them. Per germline, CDR1 SEHNR and CDR2 FQNEAQ (reference sequence). The CDR3 spells CASSFSSLSNTEAFF. CDR3 nucleotides: TGTGCCAGCAGCTTTTCGAGTCTTTCCAACACTGAAGCTTTCTTT.

The table lists this clonotype with a few counts. The V call is TRBV19, the J call TRBJ2-2; 8 bases line up with TRBD2. Germline loops: CDR1 LNHDA, CDR2 SQIVND (reference sequence). V was pared by 4 bases and J by 5 bases, with 9 bases of the junction left unmatched. The CDR3 has 16 amino acids. CDR3 in amino acids: CASSKSGSDLTGELFF. The DNA for the CDR3 is TGTGCCAGTAGTAAAAGCGGGAGCGACCTTACCGGGGAGCTGTTTTTT.

This clonotype was counted only a few times. V usage is TRBV24-1 and J usage is TRBJ2-1; D not certain. The V end lost 4 bases, the J end lost 6 bases, and 18 bases lay between the germline ends. In germline, CDR1 is KGHDR, CDR2 SFDVKD. The CDR3 runs to 16 residues. Here the CDR3 reads CATSDRDHYLINEQFF. The CDR3, as DNA: TGTGCCACCAGTGACCGAGACCACTATCTCATCAATGAGCAGTTCTTC.

Many counts were recorded for this clonotype. The rearrangement uses TRBV5-1 and TRBJ2-6; D is unclear. V lost 2 bases and J lost 2, with 5 bases in between. There are 14 residues in the CDR3. Germline V gene data show CDR1 as SGHRS and CDR2 as YFSETQ. The CDR3 sequence is CASSFTAGANVLTF. The CDR3 region has the DNA TGCGCCAGCAGCTTCACTGCTGGGGCCAACGTCCTGACTTTC.

There are a few counts of this clonotype. V is TRBV7-3 and J is TRBJ1-6, with D perhaps TRBD1 (6 bases). Trimming removed 5 bases from V and 6 bases from J, with 17 bases in between. The CDR3 has 16 residues. The V gene's germline CDR1 is SGHTA and CDR2 FQGTGA. CDR3 loop: CASSEYTDRSNSPLHF. CDR3 sequence (DNA): TGTGCCAGCAGCGAGTACACAGACAGGAGTAATTCACCCCTCCACTTT.

At least ten counts were recorded for this clonotype. V is TRBV28 and J is TRBJ2-1, with TRBD1 identical over 12 bases. The junction had 7 bases not matched to a gene; V was cut back by 2 bases and J by 8 bases. CDR1 and CDR2 (germline): MDHEN, SYDVKM. This CDR3 is built from 16 residues. The CDR3 sequence: CASSLGTGGKGDEQFF. In DNA, the CDR3 is TGTGCCAGCAGTTTAGGGACAGGGGGCAAAGGCGATGAGCAGTTCTTC.

V gene TRBV5-1 combines with J gene TRBJ2-5; TRBD1 matches 8 bases. Germline loops: CDR1 SGHRS, CDR2 YFSETQ. The CDR3 extends over 15 amino acids. V trimming: 5 bases; J trimming: 1 base; junction bases outside the gene matches: 7. The CDR3 protein is CASSRQGTFQETQYF. The CDR3 coding sequence is TGCGCCAGCAGTCGACAGGGGACCTTCCAAGAGACCCAGTACTTC.

The chain is built from TRBV6-9 and TRBJ2-5; D gene ambiguous. Germline lookup yields CDR1 MNHGY and CDR2 SVAAGI. The CDR3 extends over 14 amino acids. V lost 3 bases and J lost 4, with 12 bases in between. The CDR3 sequence is CASSYQSRPETQYF. DNA of the CDR3: TGTGCCAGCAGTTACCAGTCTCGCCCAGAGACCCAGTACTTC.

The CDR3 nucleotides read TGTGCCAGCAGCCCTGGCCCGTCCTACAATGAGCAGTTCTTC. The encoded protein is CASSPGPSYNEQFF. The chain recombines TRBV7-9 with TRBJ2-1, with D unresolved. The CDR3 has 14 residues. V dropped 5 bases and J dropped 1 base, with 9 bases sitting between them. CDR1 is SEHNR, CDR2 FQNEAQ, per germline (reference sequence).

This clonotype was seen ten or more times. The chain employs TRBV7-3 and TRBJ2-1; TRBD1 aligns across 9 bases. Germline CDR1 is SGHTA and CDR2 is FQGTGA. This CDR3 has 16 amino acids. Trimming removed 4 bases from V and 6 bases from J; junction bases left unmatched: 10. The CDR3 here is CASSSTGTGRVNEQFF. CDR3 bases: TGTGCCAGCAGCTCCACCGGGACAGGGAGGGTCAATGAGCAGTTCTTC.

The table lists this clonotype with many counts. The rearrangement links TRBV20-1 to TRBJ2-1, with D unresolved. V was pared by 4 bases and J by 0 bases, with 13 bases between. The CDR3 is 15 amino acids. Germline values: CDR1 DFQATT, CDR2 SNEGSKA (reference sequence). CDR3 sequence: CSAIGIRISYNEQFF. As DNA, the CDR3 is TGCAGTGCTATCGGTATCCGGATCTCCTACAATGAGCAGTTCTTC.

The genes are TRBV5-5 and TRBJ2-5; 7 bases map to TRBD1. Per the germline V gene, CDR1 is SGHKS and CDR2 is YYEKEE (reference sequence). V lost 3 bases and J lost 1; bases outside the gene matches: 12. There are 17 residues in the CDR3. The CDR3 reads CASSSPNRGQFQETQYF. CDR3 DNA sequence: TGTGCCAGCAGCTCACCCAATAGGGGACAGTTCCAAGAGACCCAGTACTTC.

The genes are TRBV12-3 or TRBV12-4 and TRBJ2-2; D is unresolved. V was shortened by 6 bases and J by 0 bases, with 5 bases between the two germline ends. CDR3 size: 13 residues. CDR3 sequence: CASRLTNTGELFF. In DNA, the CDR3 is TGTGCCAGCAGACTAACGAACACCGGGGAGCTGTTTTTT.

V gene TRBV7-2 combines with J gene TRBJ2-1; D may be TRBD1 (5 bases). The DNA end favors TRBJ2-7, so the J call may be wrong. This CDR3 spans 16 amino acids. Germline lookup yields CDR1 SGHTA and CDR2 FQGNSA. The CDR3 bases are TGTGCCAGCTCCCTCAAACGACAGAGGTCTTACAATGAGCAGTACTTC. This encodes CASSLKRQRSYNEQYF.

This clonotype has a handful of counts. The chain has TRBV2 and TRBJ2-1; 8 bases map to TRBD2. The trim removed 6 bases at V and 11 bases at J, leaving 9 bases unmatched. Germline CDR1 reads SNHLY; CDR2 reads FYNNEI. This CDR3 is 13 amino acids long. The CDR3 DNA is TGTGCCAGCAGGACGGGACTAGAGGCTAAGCAGTTCTTC. Its translation: CASRTGLEAKQFF.

This clonotype occurred a few times. The chain couples TRBV6-1 to TRBJ2-1; no reliable D call. CDR1 is MNHNS, CDR2 SASEGT, per germline. CDR3 length equals 13 residues. V lost 5 bases to trimming and J lost 3 bases, with 8 bases between them. The CDR3 nucleotides read TGTGCCAGCAGTCAACCGAACTACAATGAGCAGTTCTTC. It specifies CASSQPNYNEQFF.

This clonotype has a handful of counts. The chain links TRBV4-3 to TRBJ1-1; no clear D gene. The CDR3 consists of 15 residues. Germline V lookup: CDR1 LGHNA, CDR2 YSLEER. V dropped 0 bases and J dropped 0 bases, with 8 bases sitting between them. This CDR3 reads CASSQDLLVNTEAFF. The DNA of the CDR3 is TGCGCCAGCAGCCAAGATCTTTTAGTGAACACTGAAGCTTTCTTT.

The CDR3 loop reads CASSYSSLAPVSTDTQYF. DNA for the CDR3: TGTGCCAGCAGTTACTCCTCCCTTGCCCCTGTTAGCACAGATACGCAGTATTTT. The V gene is TRBV6-5, the J gene TRBJ2-3; D not resolved. Germline values: CDR1 MNHEY, CDR2 SVGAGI. V was cut by 0 bases and J by 0 bases, with 16 bases left in between. This CDR3 is 18 amino acids long.

V usage is TRBV7-9 and J usage is TRBJ2-2, with unresolved D. Trimming took 11 bases from V and 0 from J, leaving 13 bases between them. The length of the CDR3 is 14 residues. Per the germline V gene, CDR1 is SEHNR and CDR2 is FQNEAQ (reference sequence). CDR3 DNA sequence: TGTGCCCTCGAGGACCGTCCGAACACCGGGGAGCTGTTTTTT. This sequence encodes CALEDRPNTGELFF.

This clonotype was observed many times. The chain carries TRBV7-2 and TRBJ2-7, with 9 bases matching TRBD2. The CDR3 is 16 residues long. Germline CDR1 reads SGHTA; CDR2 reads FQGNSA. V dropped 4 bases and J dropped 3; count of bases not matched to a gene: 10. As DNA, the CDR3 is TGTGCCAGCAGCTCGAAGCGGTCTAGCGGGATCTACGAGCAGTACTTC. Translation gives CASSSKRSSGIYEQYF.

Ten or more counts support this clonotype. For the CDR3, the DNA is TGTGCCAGCAGTGGGGAAGGGCTTGGCTACACCTTC. This encodes CASSGEGLGYTF. The chain links TRBV2 to TRBJ1-2, with D unresolved. CDR1 is SNHLY and CDR2 is FYNNEI in the germline V gene. The ends were cut back, 4 bases at V and 7 bases at J, with 10 bases in the middle. The CDR3 extends over 12 amino acids.